This record covers a single T cell receptor beta chain. Its antigen is undetermined. Data came from immunoSEQ multiplex PCR; TCRdb stores just in-frame clones and leaves some out. The sample has 100,000 to 120,000 clones, 86% seen once. Trimming shortened V by 4 bases and J by 4 bases, and 9 bases separated the two germline ends. Germline V gene lookup returns CDR1 SGHDT and CDR2 YYEEEE. The CDR3 totals 12 residues. This record belongs to a study of cytomegalovirus exposure and HLA in healthy donors. General study results and limits: According to a subsequent analysis, TCR clusters identified in the first cohort showed a tendency to co-occur across the approximately 120 validation repertoires.

The TCR originated in a woman younger than 35 in good health and CMV-seropositive. The chain couples TRBV5-6 to TRBJ2-7; D is perhaps TRBD2 (6 bases). The sequenced material came from PBMCs. CDR3: CASSRDFYEQYF. The DNA for the CDR3 is TGTGCCAGCAGCCGGGACTTTTACGAGCAGTACTTC.